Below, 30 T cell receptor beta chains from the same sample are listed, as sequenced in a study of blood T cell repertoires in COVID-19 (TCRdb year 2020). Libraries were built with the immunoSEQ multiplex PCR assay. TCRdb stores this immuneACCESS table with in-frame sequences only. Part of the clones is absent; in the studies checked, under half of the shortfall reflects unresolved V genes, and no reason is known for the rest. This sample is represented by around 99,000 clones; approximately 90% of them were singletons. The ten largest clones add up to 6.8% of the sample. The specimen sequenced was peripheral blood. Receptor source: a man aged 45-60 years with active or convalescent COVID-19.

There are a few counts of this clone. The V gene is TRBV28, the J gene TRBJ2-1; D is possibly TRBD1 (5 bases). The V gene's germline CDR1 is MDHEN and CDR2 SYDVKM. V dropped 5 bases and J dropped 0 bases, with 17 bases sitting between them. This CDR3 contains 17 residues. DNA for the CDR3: TGTGCCAGCAGTACATTGGACACCCCACACTCCTACAATGAGCAGTTCTTC. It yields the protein CASSTLDTPHSYNEQFF.

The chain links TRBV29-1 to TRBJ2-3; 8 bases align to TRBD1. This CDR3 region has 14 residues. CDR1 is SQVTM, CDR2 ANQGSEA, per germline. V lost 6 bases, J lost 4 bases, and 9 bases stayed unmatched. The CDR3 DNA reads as TGCAGCGTCGCTGGACAGGGCGAGGCAGATACGCAGTATTTT. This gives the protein CSVAGQGEADTQYF.

In DNA form, the CDR3 reads TGTGCCACCAGTGACAACAGGGGGCAGAACTATGGCTACACCTTC. Residues: CATSDNRGQNYGYTF. The chain links TRBV24-1 to TRBJ1-2; TRBD1 aligns across 9 bases. This CDR3 spans 15 amino acids. The trim removed 4 bases at V and 2 bases at J, leaving 4 bases unmatched. Germline V gene data show CDR1 as KGHDR and CDR2 as SFDVKD.

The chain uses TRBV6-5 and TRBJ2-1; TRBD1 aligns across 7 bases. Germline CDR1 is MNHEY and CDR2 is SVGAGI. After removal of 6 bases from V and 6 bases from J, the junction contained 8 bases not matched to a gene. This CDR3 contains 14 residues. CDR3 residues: CASRDVQGSNEQFF. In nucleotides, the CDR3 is TGTGCCAGCAGGGATGTACAGGGGAGCAATGAGCAGTTCTTC.

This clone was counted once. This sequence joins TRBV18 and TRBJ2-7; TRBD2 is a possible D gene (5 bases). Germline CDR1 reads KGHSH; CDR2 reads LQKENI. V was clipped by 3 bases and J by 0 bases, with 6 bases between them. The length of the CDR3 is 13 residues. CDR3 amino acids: CASSPGSSYEQYF. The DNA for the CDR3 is TGTGCCAGCTCACCGGGGAGCTCCTACGAGCAGTACTTC.

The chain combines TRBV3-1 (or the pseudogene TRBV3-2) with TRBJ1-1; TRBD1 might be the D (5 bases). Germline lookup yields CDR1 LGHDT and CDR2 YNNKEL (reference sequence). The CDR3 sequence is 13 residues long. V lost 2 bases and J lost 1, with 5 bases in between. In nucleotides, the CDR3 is TGTGCCAGCAGCCAAACAGGGAACACTGAAGCTTTCTTT. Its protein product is CASSQTGNTEAFF.

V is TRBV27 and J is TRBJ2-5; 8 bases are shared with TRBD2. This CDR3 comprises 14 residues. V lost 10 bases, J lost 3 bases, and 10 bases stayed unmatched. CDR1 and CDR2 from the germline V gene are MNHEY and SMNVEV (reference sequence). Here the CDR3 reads CATPSPGGEETQYF. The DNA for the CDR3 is TGTGCCACCCCTTCTCCGGGAGGGGAAGAGACCCAGTACTTC.

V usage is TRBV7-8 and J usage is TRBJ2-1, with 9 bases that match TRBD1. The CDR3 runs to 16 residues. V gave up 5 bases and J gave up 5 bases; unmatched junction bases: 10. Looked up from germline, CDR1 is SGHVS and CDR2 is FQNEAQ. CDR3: CASSRHRDRANNEQFF. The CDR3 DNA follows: TGTGCCAGCAGCAGGCACCGGGACAGGGCAAACAATGAGCAGTTCTTC.

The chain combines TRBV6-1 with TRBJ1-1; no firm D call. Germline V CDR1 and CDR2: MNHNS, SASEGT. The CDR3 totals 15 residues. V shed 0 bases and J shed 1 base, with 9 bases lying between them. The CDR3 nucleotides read TGTGCCAGCAGTGAAGCTGGACTGGGGAACACTGAAGCTTTCTTT. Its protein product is CASSEAGLGNTEAFF.

CDR3 sequence (DNA): TGTGCCAGCAGCGCTCTAGGACTAGCGTCCCACAATGAGCAGTTCTTC. The encoded protein is CASSALGLASHNEQFF. J is TRBJ2-1 and V is TRBV9; 9 bases align to TRBD2. The junction had 9 bases not matched to a gene; V was cut back by 3 bases and J by 5 bases. CDR1 is SGDLS, CDR2 YYNGEE, per germline. The CDR3 length is 16 residues.

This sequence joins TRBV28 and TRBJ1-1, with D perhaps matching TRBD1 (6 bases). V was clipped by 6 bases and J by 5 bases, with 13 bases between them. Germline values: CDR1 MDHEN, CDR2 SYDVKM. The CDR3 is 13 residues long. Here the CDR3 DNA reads TGTGCCAGCAGGAGTTCAGGGGTAACTGAAGCTTTCTTT. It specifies CASRSSGVTEAFF.

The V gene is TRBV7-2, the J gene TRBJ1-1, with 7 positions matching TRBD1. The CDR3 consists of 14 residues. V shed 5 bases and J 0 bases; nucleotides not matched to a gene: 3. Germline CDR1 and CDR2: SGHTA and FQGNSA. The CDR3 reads CASSRDSLNTEAFF. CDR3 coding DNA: TGTGCCAGCAGCCGGGACAGCCTGAACACTGAAGCTTTCTTT.

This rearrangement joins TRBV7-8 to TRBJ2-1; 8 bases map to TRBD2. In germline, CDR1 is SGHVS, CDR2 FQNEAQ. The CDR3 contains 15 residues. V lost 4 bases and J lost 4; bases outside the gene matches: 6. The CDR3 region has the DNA TGTGCCAGCAGCTCCTTAGCGGGGCTTTACAATGAGCAGTTCTTC. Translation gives CASSSLAGLYNEQFF.

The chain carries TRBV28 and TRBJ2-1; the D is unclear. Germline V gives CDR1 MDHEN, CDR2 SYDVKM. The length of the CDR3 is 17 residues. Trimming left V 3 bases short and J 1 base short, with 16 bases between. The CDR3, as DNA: TGTGCCAGCAGTTTCCCCAAGCTAGAATATTCCTACAATGAGCAGTTCTTC. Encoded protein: CASSFPKLEYSYNEQFF.

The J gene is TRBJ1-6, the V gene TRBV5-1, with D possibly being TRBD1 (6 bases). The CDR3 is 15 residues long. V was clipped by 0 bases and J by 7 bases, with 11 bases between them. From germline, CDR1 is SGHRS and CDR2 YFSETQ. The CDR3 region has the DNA TGCGCCAGCAGCTTGGTGGGGGCCTCCAATTCACCCCTCCACTTT. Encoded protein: CASSLVGASNSPLHF. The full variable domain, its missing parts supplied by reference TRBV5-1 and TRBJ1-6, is KAGVTQTPRYLIKTRGQQVTLSCSPISGHRSVSWYQQTPGQGLQFLFEYFSETQRNKGNFPGRFSGRQFSNSRSEMNVSTLELGDSALYLCASSLVGASNSPLHFGNGTRLTVT.

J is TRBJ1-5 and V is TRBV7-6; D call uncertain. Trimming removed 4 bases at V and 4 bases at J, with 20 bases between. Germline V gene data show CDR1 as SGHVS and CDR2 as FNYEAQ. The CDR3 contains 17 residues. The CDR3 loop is CASSSYSAGVLNQPQHF. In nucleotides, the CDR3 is TGTGCCAGCAGCTCATACTCGGCCGGGGTCTTGAATCAGCCCCAGCATTTT.

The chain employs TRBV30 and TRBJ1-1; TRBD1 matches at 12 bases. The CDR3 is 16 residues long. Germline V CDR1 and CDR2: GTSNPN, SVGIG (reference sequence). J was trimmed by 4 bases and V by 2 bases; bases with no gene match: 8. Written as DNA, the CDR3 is TGTGCCTGGAGTAACTCCGGGACAGGGGGCCCCACTGAAGCTTTCTTT. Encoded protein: CAWSNSGTGGPTEAFF.

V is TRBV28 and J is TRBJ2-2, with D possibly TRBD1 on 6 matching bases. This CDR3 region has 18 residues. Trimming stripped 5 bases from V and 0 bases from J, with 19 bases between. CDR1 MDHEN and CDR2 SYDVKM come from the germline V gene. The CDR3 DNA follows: TGTGCCAGCAGTCGATACAGGGTCAACGGGGCGAACACCGGGGAGCTGTTTTTT. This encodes CASSRYRVNGANTGELFF.

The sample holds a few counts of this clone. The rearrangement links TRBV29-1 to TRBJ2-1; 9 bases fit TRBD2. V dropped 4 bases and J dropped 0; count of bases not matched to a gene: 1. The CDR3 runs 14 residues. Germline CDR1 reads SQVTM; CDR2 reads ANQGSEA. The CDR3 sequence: CSVGLADSYNEQFF. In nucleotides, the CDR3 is TGCAGCGTTGGACTAGCGGACTCCTACAATGAGCAGTTCTTC.

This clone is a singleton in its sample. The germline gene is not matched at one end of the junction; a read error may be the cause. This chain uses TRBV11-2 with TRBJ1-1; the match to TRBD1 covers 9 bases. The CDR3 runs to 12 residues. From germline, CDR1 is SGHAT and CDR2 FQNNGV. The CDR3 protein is CASSLDRGEVFF. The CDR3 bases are TGTGCCAGCAGCTTGGACAGGGGCGAAGTTTTCTTT.

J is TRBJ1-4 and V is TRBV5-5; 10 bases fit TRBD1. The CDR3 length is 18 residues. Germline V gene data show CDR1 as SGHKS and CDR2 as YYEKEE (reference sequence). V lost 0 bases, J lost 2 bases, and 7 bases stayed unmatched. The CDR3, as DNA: TGTGCCAGCAGCTTGGCTGGGACAGGGGTTCCGACTAATGAAAAACTGTTTTTT. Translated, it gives CASSLAGTGVPTNEKLFF.

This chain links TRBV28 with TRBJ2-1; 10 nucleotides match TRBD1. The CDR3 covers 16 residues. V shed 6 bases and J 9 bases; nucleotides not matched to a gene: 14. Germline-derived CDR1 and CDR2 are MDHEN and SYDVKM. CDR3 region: CASSPSSGTGEGEQFF. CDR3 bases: TGTGCCAGCAGCCCCTCATCCGGGACAGGGGAGGGTGAGCAGTTCTTC.

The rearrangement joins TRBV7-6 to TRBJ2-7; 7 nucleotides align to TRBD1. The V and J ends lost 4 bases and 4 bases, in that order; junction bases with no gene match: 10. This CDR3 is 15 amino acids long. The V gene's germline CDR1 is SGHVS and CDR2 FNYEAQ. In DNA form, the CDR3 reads TGTGCCAGCAGCTCCGGACAGGCCCAAGGATACGAGCAGTACTTC. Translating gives CASSSGQAQGYEQYF.

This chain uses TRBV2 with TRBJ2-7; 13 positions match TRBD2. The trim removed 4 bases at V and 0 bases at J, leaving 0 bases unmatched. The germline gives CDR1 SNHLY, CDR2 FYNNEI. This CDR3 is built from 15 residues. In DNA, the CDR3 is TGTGCCAGCAGTGGGACTAGCGGGGGCTCCTACGAGCAGTACTTC. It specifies CASSGTSGGSYEQYF.

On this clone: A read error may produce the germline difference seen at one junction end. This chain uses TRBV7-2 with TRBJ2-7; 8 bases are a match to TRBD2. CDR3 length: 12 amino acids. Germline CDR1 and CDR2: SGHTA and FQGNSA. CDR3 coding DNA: TGTGCCAGCACCGATCCTAGCGGGTTCGGGGGCTTC. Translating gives CASTDPSGFGGF.

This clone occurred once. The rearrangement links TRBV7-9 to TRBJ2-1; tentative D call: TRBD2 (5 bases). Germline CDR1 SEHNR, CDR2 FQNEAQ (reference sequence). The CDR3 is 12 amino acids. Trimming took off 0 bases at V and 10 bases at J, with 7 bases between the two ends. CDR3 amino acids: CASSLARGEQFF. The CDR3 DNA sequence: TGTGCCAGCAGCTTAGCTCGAGGGGAGCAGTTCTTC.

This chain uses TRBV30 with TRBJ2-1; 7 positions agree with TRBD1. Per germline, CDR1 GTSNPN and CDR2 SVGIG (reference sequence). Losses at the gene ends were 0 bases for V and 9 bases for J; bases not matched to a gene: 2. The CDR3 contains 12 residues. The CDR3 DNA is TGTGCCTGGAGTGTACAGGGGATTGAGCAGTTCTTC. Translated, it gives CAWSVQGIEQFF.

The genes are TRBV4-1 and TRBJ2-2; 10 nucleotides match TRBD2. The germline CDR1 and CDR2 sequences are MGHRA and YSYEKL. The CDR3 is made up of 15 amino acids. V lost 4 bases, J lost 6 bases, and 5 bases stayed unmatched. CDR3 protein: CASSLKREGAGELFF. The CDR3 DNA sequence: TGCGCCAGCAGCCTAAAGCGGGAGGGGGCCGGGGAGCTGTTTTTT.

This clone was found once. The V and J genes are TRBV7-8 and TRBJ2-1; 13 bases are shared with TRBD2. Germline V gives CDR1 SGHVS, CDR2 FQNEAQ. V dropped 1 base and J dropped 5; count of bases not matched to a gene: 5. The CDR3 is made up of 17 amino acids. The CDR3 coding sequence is TGTGCCAGCAGCTTAGGGTGGACTAGCGGGAGAAACAATGAGCAGTTCTTC. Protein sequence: CASSLGWTSGRNNEQFF.

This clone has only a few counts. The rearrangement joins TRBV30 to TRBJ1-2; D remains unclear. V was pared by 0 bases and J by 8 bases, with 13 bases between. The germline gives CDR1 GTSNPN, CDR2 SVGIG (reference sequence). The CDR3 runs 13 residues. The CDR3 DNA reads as TGTGCCTGGAGTGTATCCTCTCGGGGAGGCTACACCTTC. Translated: CAWSVSSRGGYTF.